These 30 T cell receptor beta chains were all obtained from the same sample, sequenced in a study of radiotherapy plus CTLA-4 blockade in lung cancer. The assay was immunoSEQ multiplex PCR, and TCRdb's table has in-frame clones only and misses some. The profile covers more than 90,000 clones, with just over 85% appearing a single time and more than 4.5% taken by the ten largest. Sequences were derived from peripheral blood, sampled from a patient treated with radiotherapy plus ipilimumab. The receptors shown here come from a human donor with non-small cell lung cancer that progressed on radiotherapy plus ipilimumab.

The CDR3 coding sequence is TGTGCCAGCAGCACCGGTGCGAATGAAAAACTGTTTTTT. It specifies CASSTGANEKLFF. V and J are TRBV7-9 and TRBJ1-4, with D hard to call. The V gene lost 5 bases and the J gene lost 5 bases, with 9 bases spanning the gap. The CDR3 is 13 amino acids. Per germline, CDR1 SEHNR and CDR2 FQNEAQ (reference sequence).

Only one count was recorded for this clone. V usage is TRBV6-1 and J usage is TRBJ2-2, with D possibly TRBD2 on 5 matching bases. This CDR3 is 14 amino acids long. With 8 bases removed from V and 4 bases from J, the gap between germline ends came to 14 bases. Germline V gene sequence: CDR1 MNHNS, CDR2 SASEGT. The CDR3 DNA follows: TGTGCCAGCGAATCCGGGGTCGGCACCGGGGAGCTGTTTTTT. Translated: CASESGVGTGELFF.

The rearrangement joins TRBV5-1 to TRBJ2-2, with a possible D match to TRBD2 (6 bases). The CDR3 is 14 amino acids. From germline, CDR1 is SGHRS and CDR2 YFSETQ. V lost 7 bases, J lost 1 base, and 11 bases lay in between. This chain's CDR3 is CASRGLQNTGELFF. The CDR3 coding sequence is TGCGCCAGCCGGGGACTGCAGAACACCGGGGAGCTGTTTTTT. The full variable domain, its missing parts supplied by reference TRBV5-1 and TRBJ2-2, is KAGVTQTPRYLIKTRGQQVTLSCSPISGHRSVSWYQQTPGQGLQFLFEYFSETQRNKGNFPGRFSGRQFSNSRSEMNVSTLELGDSALYLCASRGLQNTGELFFGEGSRLTVL.

The J gene is TRBJ2-7, the V gene TRBV11-3; D uncertain. CDR3 size: 11 residues. Per the germline V gene, CDR1 is SGHNT and CDR2 is YENEEA. Trimming removed 5 bases at V and 3 bases at J, with 5 bases between. CDR3 amino acids: CASSLRYEQYF. DNA of the CDR3: TGTGCCAGCAGCCTCCGCTACGAGCAGTACTTC.

In its sample, this clone was seen once. The chain has TRBV2 and TRBJ1-4; D gene ambiguous. The V gene's germline CDR1 is SNHLY and CDR2 FYNNEI. The germline V and J ends were trimmed by 6 bases and 9 bases, with 14 bases remaining between them. The CDR3 covers 13 residues. The CDR3: CASRGTRDQKLFF. The DNA for the CDR3 is TGTGCCAGCAGGGGAACAAGAGACCAAAAACTGTTTTTT.

The J gene is TRBJ2-1, the V gene TRBV30; the match to TRBD2 covers 7 bases. With V trimmed by 5 bases and J by 7 bases, 8 bases remained unmatched. Looked up from germline, CDR1 is GTSNPN and CDR2 is SVGIG (reference sequence). The CDR3 has 13 residues. CDR3 protein: CAWEIDGGNEQFF. CDR3 nucleotide sequence: TGTGCCTGGGAAATTGACGGGGGGAATGAGCAGTTCTTC.

This chain links TRBV10-3 with TRBJ2-1; maybe TRBD2 (5 bases). This CDR3 is 15 amino acids long. Per the germline V gene, CDR1 is ENHRY and CDR2 is SYGVKD. Trimming removed 0 bases from V and 9 bases from J, with 15 bases in between. DNA of the CDR3: TGTGCCATCAGTGAGTCAGTGGGAGTAAGGGTTGAGCAGTTCTTC. Translating it yields CAISESVGVRVEQFF.

This clone was observed a single time. This rearrangement joins TRBV12-5 to TRBJ1-5; TRBD1 might be the D (6 bases). The CDR3 has 15 residues. V was cut by 0 bases and J by 6 bases, with 12 bases left in between. Per the germline V gene, CDR1 is LGHNT and CDR2 is FRNRAP. The CDR3 DNA follows: TGTGCTAGTGGTTTGGTTCAGGGGCTGGGTCAGCCCCAGCATTTT. It codes for CASGLVQGLGQPQHF.

The V call is TRBV18, the J call TRBJ2-3; possible D gene TRBD2, 5 bases. V dropped 2 bases and J dropped 3 bases, with 9 bases sitting between them. CDR3 length equals 14 residues. Germline CDR1 and CDR2: KGHSH and LQKENI. CDR3 nucleotide sequence: TGTGCCAGCTCACCAGCTAGAGGGACAGATACGCAGTATTTT. This encodes CASSPARGTDTQYF. The entire variable domain, with the rest obtained from reference TRBV18 and TRBJ2-3, is as follows: NAGVMQNPRHLVRRRGQEARLRCSPMKGHSHVYWYRQLPEEGLKFMVYLQKENIIDESGMPKERFSAEFPKEGPSILRIQQVVRGDSAAYFCASSPARGTDTQYFGPGTRLTVL.

The rearrangement uses TRBV6-5 and TRBJ2-7; 8 nucleotides match TRBD1. The junction had 11 bases not matched to a gene; V was cut back by 7 bases and J by 3 bases. CDR1 and CDR2 from the germline V gene are MNHEY and SVGAGI. The CDR3 spans 15 residues. The CDR3: CASTKTGDRHYEQYF. The CDR3 nucleotides read TGTGCCAGCACAAAAACGGGGGACAGGCACTACGAGCAGTACTTC.

This chain links TRBV19 with TRBJ1-1; D remains unclear. CDR1 and CDR2 (germline): LNHDA, SQIVND (reference sequence). This CDR3 has 13 residues. The V end lost 6 bases, the J end lost 1 base, and 9 bases lay between the germline ends. The CDR3 bases are TGTGCCAGTAGCCGGGCCCCGAACACTGAAGCTTTCTTT. It is translated as CASSRAPNTEAFF. Combining the CDR3 with reference TRBV19 and TRBJ1-1 gives the whole variable domain DGGITQSPKYLFRKEGQNVTLSCEQNLNHDAMYWYRQDPGQGLRLIYYSQIVNDFQKGDIAEGYSVSREKKESFPLTVTSAQKNPTAFYLCASSRAPNTEAFFGQGTRLTVV.

The J gene is TRBJ1-2, the V gene TRBV18; D is possibly TRBD1 (6 bases). Trimming shortened V by 4 bases and J by 4 bases, and 10 bases separated the two germline ends. CDR3 length: 13 residues. Per germline, CDR1 KGHSH and CDR2 LQKENI. The CDR3 DNA is TGTGCCAGCTCACACGACAGGTTCTATGGCTACACCTTC. Protein product: CASSHDRFYGYTF.

The chain employs TRBV6-1 and TRBJ2-3; 10 positions agree with TRBD2. Germline values: CDR1 MNHNS, CDR2 SASEGT. Trimming removed 1 base from V and 4 bases from J; junction bases left unmatched: 2. This CDR3 region has 15 residues. The CDR3 bases are TGTGCCAGCAGTGAAGGGCTAGCGGGAGCAGATACGCAGTATTTT. Translating gives CASSEGLAGADTQYF.

The chain recombines TRBV27 with TRBJ2-1, with D maybe TRBD2 (6 bases). This CDR3 has 14 residues. V was shortened by 2 bases and J by 1 base, with 6 bases between the two germline ends. CDR1 and CDR2 from the germline V gene are MNHEY and SMNVEV (reference sequence). The CDR3 region is CASSLGGSYNEQFF. The DNA for the CDR3 is TGTGCCAGCAGTTTAGGAGGGTCCTACAATGAGCAGTTCTTC.

CDR3 nucleotide sequence: TGTGCCAGCAGCCTTGGGGGCGGGAACGCAGATACGCAGTATTTT. Residues: CASSLGGGNADTQYF. V gene TRBV9 combines with J gene TRBJ2-3; D is tentatively TRBD1 or TRBD2 (6 bases each). This CDR3 region has 15 residues. The germline gives CDR1 SGDLS, CDR2 YYNGEE. Trimming took 4 bases from V and 4 from J, leaving 16 bases between them.

This clone came up once. This chain joins TRBV4-2 and TRBJ1-1; 8 nucleotides match TRBD1. The germline gives CDR1 LGHNA, CDR2 YNFKEQ. Unmatched junction bases numbered 7, after V lost 4 bases and J lost 6 bases. There are 14 residues in the CDR3. CDR3 DNA: TGTGCCAGCAGCCCCCACAGGGGGAGAGCTGAAGCTTTCTTT. As protein: CASSPHRGRAEAFF.

The rearrangement uses TRBV18 and TRBJ1-1; D might be TRBD1 (5 bases). V was clipped by 3 bases and J by 3 bases, with 14 bases between them. CDR3 size: 15 residues. Germline-derived CDR1 and CDR2 are KGHSH and LQKENI. The CDR3 loop is CASSPRQGLDTEAFF. The DNA for the CDR3 is TGTGCCAGCTCACCTAGGCAGGGATTAGACACTGAAGCTTTCTTT.

This sequence joins TRBV6-5 and TRBJ1-1; D is ambiguous. The germline gives CDR1 MNHEY, CDR2 SVGAGI. The CDR3 runs 14 residues. V was trimmed by 7 bases and J by 1 base, leaving 13 bases between them. The CDR3 nucleotides read TGTGCCAGCAAATTAGAGGTGGAGAACACTGAAGCTTTCTTT. Its translation: CASKLEVENTEAFF.

The chain joins TRBV6-1 to TRBJ1-1; maybe TRBD1 (6 bases). The CDR3 totals 14 residues. The germline gives CDR1 MNHNS, CDR2 SASEGT. V dropped 2 bases and J dropped 7 bases, with 14 bases sitting between them. CDR3 nucleotide sequence: TGTGCCAGCAGTGAACCAAGGGGGGCATATGAAGCTTTCTTT. It is translated as CASSEPRGAYEAFF.

V usage is TRBV30 and J usage is TRBJ2-5, with D perhaps matching TRBD1 (5 bases). CDR3 length: 14 residues. The germline V and J ends were trimmed by 3 bases and 5 bases, with 16 bases remaining between them. Germline values: CDR1 GTSNPN, CDR2 SVGIG (reference sequence). The CDR3 protein is CAWRPPGLDETQYF. The CDR3 nucleotides read TGTGCCTGGAGGCCCCCAGGGCTGGATGAGACCCAGTACTTC.

V is TRBV7-8 and J is TRBJ1-2; TRBD1 matches 8 bases. The V gene's germline CDR1 is SGHVS and CDR2 FQNEAQ. Unmatched junction bases numbered 2, after V lost 1 base and J lost 4 bases. CDR3 length equals 14 residues. The CDR3 DNA reads TGTGCCAGCAGCTTAGACACAGGGGGCTATGGCTACACCTTC. Protein: CASSLDTGGYGYTF. The complete variable domain, with remaining parts taken from reference TRBV7-8 and TRBJ1-2, reads GAGVSQSPRYKVAKRGQDVALRCDPISGHVSLFWYQQALGQGPEFLTYFQNEAQLDKSGLPSDRFFAERPEGSVSTLKIQRTQQEDSAVYLCASSLDTGGYGYTFGSGTRLTVV.

The rearrangement links TRBV7-2 to TRBJ2-2, with D possibly TRBD1 on 5 matching bases. The CDR3 covers 13 residues. Trimming left V 1 base short and J 8 bases short, with 8 bases between. Per germline, CDR1 SGHTA and CDR2 FQGNSA. The CDR3 region has the DNA TGTGCCAGCAGCTTAGGACAGTTTGGGGAGCTGTTTTTT. Residues: CASSLGQFGELFF. Full variable domain (rest looked up from reference TRBV7-2 and TRBJ2-2): GAGVSQSPSNKVTEKGKDVELRCDPISGHTALYWYRQSLGQGLEFLIYFQGNSAPDKSGLPSDRFSAERTGGSVSTLTIQRTQQEDSAVYLCASSLGQFGELFFGEGSRLTVL.

This chain links TRBV6-1 with TRBJ1-3; D gene ambiguous. V was shortened by 5 bases and J by 0 bases, with 11 bases between the two germline ends. Germline assignment: CDR1 MNHNS and CDR2 SASEGT. CDR3 length: 15 residues. DNA of the CDR3: TGTGCCAGCAGTAAAAGAGAATTCTCTGGAAACACCATATATTTT. This sequence encodes CASSKREFSGNTIYF.

The genes are TRBV11-3 and TRBJ1-2, with 9 nucleotides matching TRBD1. From germline, CDR1 is SGHNT and CDR2 YENEEA. The trim removed 6 bases at V and 8 bases at J, leaving 10 bases unmatched. The CDR3 extends over 14 amino acids. CDR3 bases: TGTGCCAGCAGTTGGGCACAGGGGGCACAAGGCTACACCTTC. This encodes CASSWAQGAQGYTF. The complete variable domain, with remaining parts taken from reference TRBV11-3 and TRBJ1-2, reads EAGVVQSPRYKIIEKKQPVAFWCNPISGHNTLYWYLQNLGQGPELLIRYENEEAVDDSQLPKDRFSAERLKGVDSTLKIQPAELGDSAVYLCASSWAQGAQGYTFGSGTRLTVV.

The chain recombines TRBV30 with TRBJ1-2; D remains ambiguous. V was cut by 3 bases and J by 6 bases, with 20 bases left in between. This CDR3 region has 15 residues. Germline CDR1 is GTSNPN and CDR2 is SVGIG (reference sequence). CDR3 DNA: TGTGCCTGGAGCTCTCTCCCCCCTGCATGGGATGGCTACACCTTC. It encodes CAWSSLPPAWDGYTF.

This chain joins TRBV5-1 and TRBJ2-5; D possibly matches TRBD1 or TRBD2 (5 bases each). This CDR3 comprises 14 residues. Germline V gives CDR1 SGHRS, CDR2 YFSETQ. V shed 0 bases and J shed 7 bases, with 13 bases lying between them. This chain's CDR3 is CASSLARDGGTQYF. CDR3 DNA sequence: TGCGCCAGCAGCTTGGCCCGGGATGGGGGGACCCAGTACTTC.

The J gene is TRBJ2-3, the V gene TRBV5-1; 14 nucleotides align to TRBD2. The CDR3 has 16 residues. The V segment lost 4 bases and the J segment 4 bases; nucleotides outside the gene matches: 5. The germline V gene encodes CDR1 SGHRS and CDR2 YFSETQ. CDR3 in amino acids: CASSGGTSGRADTQYF. CDR3 nucleotides: TGCGCCAGCAGCGGCGGGACTAGCGGGAGAGCAGATACGCAGTATTTT.

This clone has a handful of counts. This sequence joins TRBV7-9 and TRBJ1-4; tentatively, D is TRBD1 (6 bases). Germline-derived CDR1 and CDR2 are SEHNR and FQNEAQ (reference sequence). The CDR3 covers 15 residues. V was pared by 5 bases and J by 4 bases, with 14 bases between. This chain's CDR3 is CASSTAGHRNEKLFF. As DNA, the CDR3 is TGTGCCAGCAGCACCGCGGGACACCGTAATGAAAAACTGTTTTTT.

The gene calls are TRBV2 and TRBJ2-2; 13 nucleotides align to TRBD2. Losses at the gene ends were 8 bases for V and 6 bases for J; bases not matched to a gene: 6. This CDR3 region has 15 residues. Germline CDR1 is SNHLY and CDR2 is FYNNEI. Written as DNA, the CDR3 is TGTGCCAGCCGGACCACTAGCGGGAGGGCCGGGGAGCTGTTTTTT. Residues: CASRTTSGRAGELFF.

The chain links TRBV7-2 to TRBJ1-5; perhaps TRBD1 as D (5 bases). This CDR3 contains 14 residues. The germline V and J ends were trimmed by 5 bases and 2 bases, with 10 bases remaining between them. Germline V CDR1 and CDR2: SGHTA, FQGNSA. CDR3 region: CASSPQGGNQPQHF. The CDR3 DNA reads TGTGCCAGCAGCCCGCAGGGCGGCAATCAGCCCCAGCATTTT.